These 19 T cell receptor beta chains originate from one sample sequenced in a study of blood T cells in healthy people across ages. It was with a sample-barcoded 5' primer and a J-beta primer mix that a second PCR of roughly 7 to 12 cycles was run. TCRdb re-called the 5' RACE reads through MiXCR, storing one row per CDR3 protein. The sample consists of about a million distinct CDR3 sequences, 45% to 50% of them appearing once. The sample was blood. These receptors all stem from a man between 25 and 39 years old in good health.

The chain employs TRBV29-1 and TRBJ1-2; 7 nucleotides align to TRBD1. This CDR3 region has 14 residues. With 2 bases clipped from V and 3 bases from J, the junction kept 6 bases outside the gene matches. CDR1 and CDR2 from the germline V gene are SQVTM and ANQGSEA. DNA of the CDR3: TGCAGCGTTGAACTCCGGACAGGACACTATGGCTACACCTTC. Translating gives CSVELRTGHYGYTF.

The chain carries TRBV18 and TRBJ2-5; 10 bases are shared with TRBD2. The DNA end favors TRBJ2-7, so the J call may be wrong. The CDR3 covers 15 residues. Germline V gene data show CDR1 as KGHSH and CDR2 as LQKENI. CDR3 DNA sequence: TGTGCCAGCTCACCCCCTAGCGGGGGAACCTACGAGCAGTACTTC. It translates to CASSPPSGGTYEQYF.

This clonotype has just one count. A much more abundant neighbour one base away suggests this may be a read error. V gene TRBV7-2 combines with J gene TRBJ2-5; D ambiguous. The J call may not be correct, given that the DNA end is closer to TRBJ2-7. The CDR3 is 12 amino acids. Germline V gene sequence: CDR1 SGHTA, CDR2 FQGNSA. The CDR3 is CAGSLTEYEQYF. CDR3 DNA: TGTGCCGGCAGCCTAACAGAGTACGAGCAGTACTTC.

This clonotype was observed a handful of times. The rearrangement joins TRBV4-1 to TRBJ2-7; D gene ambiguous. From germline, CDR1 is MGHRA and CDR2 YSYEKL. The length of the CDR3 is 16 residues. Trimming cost V 2 bases and J 4 bases, with 18 bases left between them. The CDR3 loop reads CASSQTSRRDHYEQYF. CDR3 nucleotide sequence: TGCGCCAGCAGCCAAACCTCGAGAAGGGATCATTACGAGCAGTACTTC.

The CDR3 protein is CASSLEGQAYYGYTF. DNA for the CDR3: TGCGCCAGCAGCTTGGAGGGACAGGCCTACTATGGCTACACCTTC. V and J are TRBV5-1 and TRBJ1-2; the match to TRBD1 covers 8 bases. The CDR3 has 15 amino acids. Trimming took 0 bases from V and 3 from J; bases not matched to a gene: 4. The V gene's germline CDR1 is SGHRS and CDR2 YFSETQ.

The chain uses TRBV15 and TRBJ2-7; no clear D gene. Trimming cost V 0 bases and J 3 bases, with 9 bases left between them. The CDR3 has 14 amino acids. Germline V gives CDR1 LNHNV, CDR2 YYDKDF (reference sequence). CDR3 protein: CATSRDLSHYEQYF. In DNA, the CDR3 is TGTGCCACCAGCAGAGATCTAAGTCACTACGAGCAGTACTTC.

The table lists this clonotype with a few counts. The V and J genes are TRBV7-6 and TRBJ2-7; 7 bases agree with TRBD1. Germline loops: CDR1 SGHVS, CDR2 FNYEAQ. V was clipped by 5 bases and J by 3 bases; unmatched bases: 7. The length of the CDR3 is 14 residues. In DNA, the CDR3 is TGTGCCAGCAGCAAAAGACAGGGAGACTACGAGCAGTACTTC. It specifies CASSKRQGDYEQYF.

This clonotype was detected only a few times. The chain uses TRBV7-9 and TRBJ2-7, with TRBD1 matching 10 bases. The germline V gene has CDR1 SEHNR and CDR2 FQNEAQ (reference sequence). This CDR3 contains 16 residues. The V and J ends lost 3 bases and 4 bases, in that order; junction bases with no gene match: 9. In DNA, the CDR3 is TGTGCCAGCAGCTTGGTGACAGGGGGCGAGGATTACGAGCAGTACTTC. This translates into CASSLVTGGEDYEQYF.

The gene calls are TRBV25-1 and TRBJ1-1; possible D gene TRBD1, 6 bases. V shed 8 bases and J shed 5 bases, with 18 bases lying between them. This CDR3 is 14 amino acids long. Germline-derived CDR1 and CDR2 are MGHDK and SYGVNS. CDR3 in DNA: TGTGCCAGCCGCCGGGGGGGCGGGGCGACTGAAGCTTTCTTT. The encoded protein is CASRRGGGATEAFF.

This clonotype was picked up a small number of times. CDR3 DNA sequence: TGCAGTGCTAGAGATCGTTGGAGGAACTCTGGGGCCAACGTCCTGACTTTC. Encoded protein: CSARDRWRNSGANVLTF. This chain connects TRBV20-1 to TRBJ2-6; D is perhaps TRBD2 (5 bases). This CDR3 region has 17 residues. The V and J ends lost 0 bases and 0 bases respectively, with 12 bases between them. CDR1 is DFQATT and CDR2 is SNEGSKA in the germline V gene (reference sequence).

The CDR3 coding sequence is TGTGCCAGCAACAGAGTTGGCACAGATACGCAGTATTTT. It encodes CASNRVGTDTQYF. The chain links TRBV12-3 or TRBV12-4 to TRBJ2-3, with D unclear. CDR3 length equals 13 residues. V dropped 7 bases and J dropped 1 base, with 9 bases sitting between them.

This clonotype was counted once. The chain couples TRBV20-1 to TRBJ2-1, with D perhaps matching TRBD2 (6 bases). The CDR3 has 15 residues. Looked up from germline, CDR1 is DFQATT and CDR2 is SNEGSKA (reference sequence). The V gene lost 6 bases and the J gene lost 0 bases, with 15 bases spanning the gap. The CDR3 region has the DNA TGCAGTGCCCCAAGCGCCGGGAGCTCCTACAATGAGCAGTTCTTC. It is translated as CSAPSAGSSYNEQFF.

The chain recombines TRBV4-3 with TRBJ2-1; D is unclear. The CDR3 runs to 14 residues. The germline V and J ends were trimmed by 1 base and 7 bases, with 11 bases remaining between them. CDR1 and CDR2 (germline): LGHNA, YSLEER. CDR3 sequence reads: CASSQVKGWNEQFF. CDR3 bases: TGCGCCAGCAGCCAAGTTAAGGGCTGGAATGAGCAGTTCTTC.

This clonotype was counted between two and nine times. The CDR3 sequence is CASSLRREGYEQYF. As DNA, the CDR3 is TGTGCCAGCAGCCTAAGGAGGGAAGGGTACGAGCAGTACTTC. V is TRBV28 and J is TRBJ2-5; possibly TRBD2 for D (6 bases). The last part of the DNA fits TRBJ2-7 better; the J call may be wrong. This CDR3 comprises 14 residues. Germline CDR1 is MDHEN and CDR2 is SYDVKM.

This chain links TRBV18 with TRBJ2-7; D may correspond to TRBD1 or TRBD2 (5 bases each). Germline V gives CDR1 KGHSH, CDR2 LQKENI. V shed 3 bases and J shed 5 bases, with 8 bases lying between them. CDR3 size: 12 residues. The CDR3: CASSPGVHEQYF. The CDR3 DNA sequence: TGTGCCAGCTCACCGGGGGTCCACGAGCAGTACTTC.

V gene TRBV6-1 combines with J gene TRBJ2-1; 8 nucleotides line up with TRBD2. The germline CDR1 and CDR2 sequences are MNHNS and SASEGT. This CDR3 has 14 amino acids. The trim removed 6 bases at V and 7 bases at J, leaving 8 bases unmatched. In nucleotides, the CDR3 is TGTGCCAGCAGCGGCGGGGGGTCCAGAAATGAGCAGTTCTTC. This sequence encodes CASSGGGSRNEQFF.

The chain combines TRBV6-1 with TRBJ1-5, with D unclear. V gave up 3 bases and J gave up 6 bases, with 15 bases separating them. Germline lookup yields CDR1 MNHNS and CDR2 SASEGT. The CDR3 sequence is 15 residues long. This CDR3 is CASSEASVIGQPQHF. CDR3 bases: TGTGCCAGCAGTGAGGCGTCTGTGATCGGTCAGCCCCAGCATTTT.

This chain connects TRBV7-2 to TRBJ2-3; 8 positions agree with TRBD2. The V and J ends lost 5 bases and 0 bases, in that order; junction bases with no gene match: 7. This CDR3 is built from 16 residues. CDR1 is SGHTA and CDR2 is FQGNSA in the germline V gene. The CDR3 DNA reads as TGTGCCAGCAGCCCCAGCGGGGGAGGTAGCACAGATACGCAGTATTTT. This gives the protein CASSPSGGGSTDTQYF.

The chain recombines TRBV29-1 with TRBJ1-1; TRBD1 is a possible D gene (6 bases). This CDR3 region has 13 residues. Germline lookup yields CDR1 SQVTM and CDR2 ANQGSEA. Trimming removed 6 bases from V and 3 bases from J, with 14 bases in between. DNA for the CDR3: TGCAGCGTCGACGACAGGCTGTACACTGAAGCTTTCTTT. Amino acid sequence: CSVDDRLYTEAFF.